This T cell receptor beta chain was captured in a study of cytomegalovirus exposure and HLA in healthy donors. Healthy bone marrow donors made up the donor group. A note on this clone: As yet, its antigen is unknown. The germline gene is not matched at one end of the junction; a read error may be the cause. The sample contains more than one DNA sequence encoding this CDR3.

Study-wide results and caveats: Excluded: some indistinguishable V segments such as TRBV6-2 and TRBV6-3. Later analysis associated a missense DCLRE1C variant with TCR beta V- and J-gene trimming. Among TCR beta chains of equal frequency, HLA-associated ones were more clonally expanded in a later analysis.

It was with 60 Vbeta and 13 Jbeta primers that the PCR ran. Using immunoSEQ multiplex PCR, the repertoire was profiled, and TCRdb retains in-frame clones only, with some absent. The sample includes 150,000 to 160,000 clones, more than 70% of them seen just once. Germline V lookup: CDR1 LNHDA, CDR2 SQIVND (reference sequence). The CDR3 loop spans 15 amino acids. The receptor was derived from a woman between 35 and 50 years old in good health and CMV-seropositive. The chain carries TRBV19 and TRBJ1-5, with TRBD1 matching 12 bases. The sequenced sample consisted of PBMCs. In nucleotides, the CDR3 is TGTGCCAGTAGTACCGGGACAGGGGGCGAGCAGCCCCAGCACTTT. This encodes CASSTGTGGEQPQHF.